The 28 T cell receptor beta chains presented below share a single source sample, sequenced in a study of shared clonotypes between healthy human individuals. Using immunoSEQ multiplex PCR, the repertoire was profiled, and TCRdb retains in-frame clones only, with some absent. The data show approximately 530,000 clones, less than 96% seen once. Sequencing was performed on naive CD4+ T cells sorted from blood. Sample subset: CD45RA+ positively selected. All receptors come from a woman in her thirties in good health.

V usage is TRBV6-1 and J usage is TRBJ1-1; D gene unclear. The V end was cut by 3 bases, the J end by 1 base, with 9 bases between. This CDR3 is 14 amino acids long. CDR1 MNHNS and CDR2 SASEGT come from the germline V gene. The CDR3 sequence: CASSDPQKNTEAFF. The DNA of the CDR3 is TGTGCCAGCAGTGATCCACAGAAGAACACTGAAGCTTTCTTT.

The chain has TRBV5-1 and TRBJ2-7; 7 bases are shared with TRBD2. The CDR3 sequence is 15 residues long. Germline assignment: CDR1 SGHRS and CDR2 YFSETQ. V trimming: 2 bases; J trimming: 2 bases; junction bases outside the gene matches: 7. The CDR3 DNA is TGCGCCAGCAGCTTCCTAGCGGAGCAAGCCTACGAGCAGTACTTC. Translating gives CASSFLAEQAYEQYF.

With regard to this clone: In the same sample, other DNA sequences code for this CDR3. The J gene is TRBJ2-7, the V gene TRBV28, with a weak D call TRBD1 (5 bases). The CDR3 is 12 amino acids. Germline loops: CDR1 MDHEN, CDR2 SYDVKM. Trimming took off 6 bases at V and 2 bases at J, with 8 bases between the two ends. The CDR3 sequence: CASRQGPYEQYF. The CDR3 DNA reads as TGTGCCAGCAGGCAGGGTCCCTACGAGCAGTACTTC.

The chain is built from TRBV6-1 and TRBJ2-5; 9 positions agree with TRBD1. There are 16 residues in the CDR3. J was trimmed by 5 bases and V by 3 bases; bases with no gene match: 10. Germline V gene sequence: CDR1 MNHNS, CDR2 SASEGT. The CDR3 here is CASSEPTGGVRETQYF. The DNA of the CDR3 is TGTGCCAGCAGTGAGCCGACAGGGGGGGTACGGGAGACCCAGTACTTC.

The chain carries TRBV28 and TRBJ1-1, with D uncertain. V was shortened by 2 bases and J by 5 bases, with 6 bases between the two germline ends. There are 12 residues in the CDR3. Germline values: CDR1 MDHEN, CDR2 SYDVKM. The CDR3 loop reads CASSLPRTEAFF. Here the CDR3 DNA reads TGTGCCAGCAGTTTACCGAGGACTGAAGCTTTCTTT.

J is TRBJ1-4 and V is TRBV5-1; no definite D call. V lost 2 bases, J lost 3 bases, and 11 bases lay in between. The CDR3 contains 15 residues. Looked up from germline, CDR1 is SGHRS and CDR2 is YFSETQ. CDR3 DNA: TGCGCCAGCAGCTTTGAGGGCGACGCTAATGAAAAACTGTTTTTT. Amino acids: CASSFEGDANEKLFF.

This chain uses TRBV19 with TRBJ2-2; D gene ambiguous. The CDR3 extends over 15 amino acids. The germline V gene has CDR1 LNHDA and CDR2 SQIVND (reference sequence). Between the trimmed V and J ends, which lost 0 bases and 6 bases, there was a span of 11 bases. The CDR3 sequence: CASSIDLVVAGELFF. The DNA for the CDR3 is TGTGCCAGTAGTATAGATCTTGTGGTTGCCGGGGAGCTGTTTTTT.

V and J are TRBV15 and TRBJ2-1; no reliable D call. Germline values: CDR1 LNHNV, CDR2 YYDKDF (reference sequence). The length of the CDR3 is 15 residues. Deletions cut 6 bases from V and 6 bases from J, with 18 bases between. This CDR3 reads CATRDRDWPSNEQFF. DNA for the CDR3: TGTGCCACCAGGGATAGAGACTGGCCGAGCAATGAGCAGTTCTTC.

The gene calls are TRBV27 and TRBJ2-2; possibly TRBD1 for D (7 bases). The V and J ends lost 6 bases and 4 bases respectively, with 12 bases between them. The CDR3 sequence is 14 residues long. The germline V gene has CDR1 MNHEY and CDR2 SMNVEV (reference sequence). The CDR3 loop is CASRYRGLTGELFF. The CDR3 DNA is TGTGCCAGCAGGTACAGGGGACTCACCGGGGAGCTGTTTTTT.

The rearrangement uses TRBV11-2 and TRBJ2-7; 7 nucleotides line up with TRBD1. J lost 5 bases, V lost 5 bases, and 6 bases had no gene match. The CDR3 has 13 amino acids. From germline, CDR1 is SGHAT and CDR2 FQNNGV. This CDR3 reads CASSLGQEHEQYF. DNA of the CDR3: TGTGCCAGCAGCCTCGGACAGGAACACGAGCAGTACTTC.

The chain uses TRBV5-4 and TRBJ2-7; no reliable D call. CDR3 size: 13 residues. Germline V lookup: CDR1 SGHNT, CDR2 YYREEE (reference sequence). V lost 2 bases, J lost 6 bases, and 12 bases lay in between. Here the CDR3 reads CASSFQVPTEQYF. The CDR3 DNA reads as TGTGCCAGCAGCTTCCAAGTCCCAACCGAGCAGTACTTC.

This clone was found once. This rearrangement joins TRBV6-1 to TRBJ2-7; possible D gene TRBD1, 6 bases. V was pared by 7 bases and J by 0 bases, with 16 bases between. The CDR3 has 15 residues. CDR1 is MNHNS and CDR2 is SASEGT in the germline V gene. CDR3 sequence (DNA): TGTGCCAGCAATAAAAACAGGGCAAACTCCTACGAGCAGTACTTC. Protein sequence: CASNKNRANSYEQYF.

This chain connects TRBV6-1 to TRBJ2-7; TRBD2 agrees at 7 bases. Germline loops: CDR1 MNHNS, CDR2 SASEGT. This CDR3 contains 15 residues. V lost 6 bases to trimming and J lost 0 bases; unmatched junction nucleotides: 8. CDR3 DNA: TGTGCCAGCAGCGTCAACGGGGGGAGCTCCTACGAGCAGTACTTC. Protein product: CASSVNGGSSYEQYF.

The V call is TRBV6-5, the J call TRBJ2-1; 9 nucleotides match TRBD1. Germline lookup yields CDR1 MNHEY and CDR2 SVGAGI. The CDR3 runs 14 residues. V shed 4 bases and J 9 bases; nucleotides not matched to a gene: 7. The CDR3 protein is CASSFGTGTSEQFF. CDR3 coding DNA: TGTGCCAGCAGTTTCGGGACAGGGACTTCTGAGCAGTTCTTC.

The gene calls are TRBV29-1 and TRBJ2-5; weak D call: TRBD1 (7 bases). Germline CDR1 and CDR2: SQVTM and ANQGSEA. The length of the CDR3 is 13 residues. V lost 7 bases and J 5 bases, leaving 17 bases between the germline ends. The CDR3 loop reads CSAPGPGGETQYF. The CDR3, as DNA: TGCAGCGCACCAGGACCAGGGGGGGAGACCCAGTACTTC.

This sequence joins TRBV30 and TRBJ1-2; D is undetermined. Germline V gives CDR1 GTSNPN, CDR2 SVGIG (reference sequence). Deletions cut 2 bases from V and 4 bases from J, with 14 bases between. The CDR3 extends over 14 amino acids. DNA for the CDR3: TGTGCCTGGAGTTTTCCCAGGACTGGCTATGGCTACACCTTC. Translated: CAWSFPRTGYGYTF. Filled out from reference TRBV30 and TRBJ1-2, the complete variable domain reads SQTIHQWPATLVQPVGSPLSLECTVEGTSNPNLYWYRQAAGRGLQLLFYSVGIGQISSEVPQNLSASRPQDRQFILSSKKLLLSDSGFYLCAWSFPRTGYGYTFGSGTRLTVV.

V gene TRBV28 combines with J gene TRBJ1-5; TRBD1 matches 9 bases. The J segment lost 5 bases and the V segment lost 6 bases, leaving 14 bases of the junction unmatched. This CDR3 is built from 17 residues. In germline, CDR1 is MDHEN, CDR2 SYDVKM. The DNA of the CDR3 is TGTGCCAGCAGACGTAGATGGGGACAGGGCCGGGATCAGCCCCAGCATTTT. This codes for CASRRRWGQGRDQPQHF.

The CDR3 bases are TGTGCCAGCTCACTGTGGGGGGCCACAGATACGCAGTATTTT. It yields the protein CASSLWGATDTQYF. The rearrangement uses TRBV18 and TRBJ2-3; D is tentatively TRBD1 or TRBD2 (6 bases each). The germline V gene encodes CDR1 KGHSH and CDR2 LQKENI. This CDR3 spans 14 amino acids. With 4 bases removed from V and 2 bases from J, the gap between germline ends came to 10 bases.

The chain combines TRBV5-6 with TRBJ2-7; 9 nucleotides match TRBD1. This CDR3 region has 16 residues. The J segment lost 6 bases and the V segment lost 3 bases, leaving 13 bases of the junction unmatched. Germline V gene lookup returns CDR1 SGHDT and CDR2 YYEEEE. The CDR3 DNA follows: TGTGCCAGCAGCTCGCTCCGGGACAGGGTGTTAGGCGAGCAGTACTTC. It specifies CASSSLRDRVLGEQYF.

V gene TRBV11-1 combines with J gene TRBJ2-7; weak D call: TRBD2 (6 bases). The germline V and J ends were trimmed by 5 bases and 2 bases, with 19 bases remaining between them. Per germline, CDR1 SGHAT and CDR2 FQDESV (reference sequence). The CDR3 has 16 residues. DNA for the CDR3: TGTGCCAGCAGCCCCTCTCAGAGCGGGCGAACCTACGAGCAGTACTTC. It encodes CASSPSQSGRTYEQYF.

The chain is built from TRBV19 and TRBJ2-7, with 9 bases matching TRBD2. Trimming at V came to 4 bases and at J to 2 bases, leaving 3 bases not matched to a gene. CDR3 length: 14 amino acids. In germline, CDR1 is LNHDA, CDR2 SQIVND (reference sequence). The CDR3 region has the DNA TGTGCCAGTAGTACCCTAGCGGGACCCTACGAGCAGTACTTC. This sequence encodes CASSTLAGPYEQYF.

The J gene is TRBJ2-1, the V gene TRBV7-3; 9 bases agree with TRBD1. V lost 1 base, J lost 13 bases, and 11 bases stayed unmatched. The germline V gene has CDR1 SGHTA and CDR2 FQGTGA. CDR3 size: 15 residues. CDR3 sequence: CASSLNSQGGQGQFF. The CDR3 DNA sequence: TGTGCCAGCAGCTTAAATTCGCAGGGGGGACAGGGCCAGTTCTTC.

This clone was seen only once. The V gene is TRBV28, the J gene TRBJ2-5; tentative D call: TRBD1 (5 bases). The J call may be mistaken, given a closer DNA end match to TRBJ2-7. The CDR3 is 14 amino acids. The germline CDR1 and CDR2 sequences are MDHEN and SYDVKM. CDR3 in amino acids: CARGPSSSSYEQYF. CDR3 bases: TGTGCCAGGGGGCCATCCTCGAGCTCCTACGAGCAGTACTTC.

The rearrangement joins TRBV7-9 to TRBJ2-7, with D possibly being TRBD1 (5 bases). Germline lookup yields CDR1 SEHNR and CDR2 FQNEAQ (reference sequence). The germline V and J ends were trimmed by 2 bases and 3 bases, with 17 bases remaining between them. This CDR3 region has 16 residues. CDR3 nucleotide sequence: TGTGCCAGCAGCTTAACGGACATACGGAAGCGCTACGAGCAGTACTTC. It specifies CASSLTDIRKRYEQYF.

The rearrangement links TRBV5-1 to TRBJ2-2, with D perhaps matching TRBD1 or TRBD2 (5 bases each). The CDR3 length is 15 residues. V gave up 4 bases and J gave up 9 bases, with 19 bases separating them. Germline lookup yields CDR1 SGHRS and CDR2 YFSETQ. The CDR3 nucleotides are TGCGCCAGCAGCGGATCCGGGACGGAGACCTGGGAGCTGTTTTTT. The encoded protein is CASSGSGTETWELFF.

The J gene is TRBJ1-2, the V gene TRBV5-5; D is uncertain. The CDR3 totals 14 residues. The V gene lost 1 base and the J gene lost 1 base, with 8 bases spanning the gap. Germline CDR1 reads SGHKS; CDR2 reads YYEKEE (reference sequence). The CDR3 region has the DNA TGTGCCAGCAGCTTGTCCGGGTTTAACTATGGCTACACCTTC. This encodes CASSLSGFNYGYTF.

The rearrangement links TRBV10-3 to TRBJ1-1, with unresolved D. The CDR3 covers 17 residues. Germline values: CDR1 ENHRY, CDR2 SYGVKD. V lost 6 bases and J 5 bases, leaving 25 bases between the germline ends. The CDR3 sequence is CAIRDNPVDATGTEAFF. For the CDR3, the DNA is TGTGCCATCAGAGATAACCCCGTGGACGCCACGGGGACTGAAGCTTTCTTT.

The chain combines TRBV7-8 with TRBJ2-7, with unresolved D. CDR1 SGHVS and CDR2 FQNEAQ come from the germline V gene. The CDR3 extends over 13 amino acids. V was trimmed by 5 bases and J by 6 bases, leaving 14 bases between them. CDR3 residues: CASSHSLSREQYF. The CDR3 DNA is TGTGCCAGCAGCCATTCCTTATCCCGCGAGCAGTACTTC.